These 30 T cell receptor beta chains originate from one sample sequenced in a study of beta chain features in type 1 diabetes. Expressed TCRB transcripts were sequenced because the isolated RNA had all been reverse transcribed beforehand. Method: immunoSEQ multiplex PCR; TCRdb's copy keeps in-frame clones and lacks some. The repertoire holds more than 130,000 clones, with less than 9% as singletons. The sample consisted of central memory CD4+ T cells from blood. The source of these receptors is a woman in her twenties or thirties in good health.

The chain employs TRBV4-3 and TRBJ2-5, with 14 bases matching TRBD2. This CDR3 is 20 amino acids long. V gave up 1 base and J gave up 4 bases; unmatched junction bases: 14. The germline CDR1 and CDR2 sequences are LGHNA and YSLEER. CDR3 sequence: CASSQGQGSGLAGGAETQYF. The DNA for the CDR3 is TGCGCCAGCAGCCAAGGGCAGGGGTCAGGACTAGCGGGAGGAGCAGAGACCCAGTACTTC.

The CDR3 sequence: CASSQPGQGAGNTIYF. CDR3 coding DNA: TGCGCCAGCAGTCAACCGGGACAGGGGGCTGGAAACACCATATATTTT. V gene TRBV23-1 combines with J gene TRBJ1-3; 11 positions agree with TRBD1. TRBV23-1 belongs to the ORF category, with a function that is uncertain. CDR3 length: 16 residues. Germline trimming cut 2 bases from V and 2 bases from J; bases unmatched to any gene: 2.

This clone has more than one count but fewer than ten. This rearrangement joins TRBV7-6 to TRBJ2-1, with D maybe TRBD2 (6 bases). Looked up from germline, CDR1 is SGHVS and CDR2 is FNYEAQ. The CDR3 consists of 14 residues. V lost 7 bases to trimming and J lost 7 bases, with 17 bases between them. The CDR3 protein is CASTTGGIRNEQFF. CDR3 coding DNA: TGTGCCAGCACGACGGGCGGGATACGGAATGAGCAGTTCTTC.

CDR3 in amino acids: CASSLGLTGGPIGEQYF. The CDR3 bases are TGTGCCAGCAGCCTGGGACTAACGGGAGGGCCTATAGGGGAGCAGTACTTC. This chain uses TRBV7-2 with TRBJ2-7; TRBD2 matches at 8 bases. J lost 7 bases, V lost 5 bases, and 19 bases had no gene match. The germline CDR1 and CDR2 sequences are SGHTA and FQGNSA. The CDR3 length is 17 residues.

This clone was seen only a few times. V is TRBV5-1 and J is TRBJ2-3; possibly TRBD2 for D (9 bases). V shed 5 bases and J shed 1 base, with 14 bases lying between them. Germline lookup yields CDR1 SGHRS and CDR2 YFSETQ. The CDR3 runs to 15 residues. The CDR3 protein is CASRREGQGTDTQYF. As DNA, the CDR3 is TGCGCCAGCAGGCGGGAGGGACAGGGCACAGATACGCAGTATTTT.

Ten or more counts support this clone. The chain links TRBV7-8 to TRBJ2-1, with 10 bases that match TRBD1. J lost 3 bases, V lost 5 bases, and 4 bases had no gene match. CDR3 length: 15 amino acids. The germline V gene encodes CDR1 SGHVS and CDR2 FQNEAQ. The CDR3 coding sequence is TGTGCCAGCAGCCAAGGACAGGGGGACTACAATGAGCAGTTCTTC. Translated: CASSQGQGDYNEQFF.

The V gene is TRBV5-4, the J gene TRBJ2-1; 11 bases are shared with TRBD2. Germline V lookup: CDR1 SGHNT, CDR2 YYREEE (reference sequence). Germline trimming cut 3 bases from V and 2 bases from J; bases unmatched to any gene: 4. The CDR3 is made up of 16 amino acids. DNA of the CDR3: TGTGCCAGCAGCTCCCGGACTAGCGGGCCCTACAATGAGCAGTTCTTC. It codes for CASSSRTSGPYNEQFF.

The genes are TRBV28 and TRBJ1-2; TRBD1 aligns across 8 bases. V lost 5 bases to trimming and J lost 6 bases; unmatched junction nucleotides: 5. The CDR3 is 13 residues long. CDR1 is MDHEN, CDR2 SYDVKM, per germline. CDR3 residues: CASSTPTGDGYTF. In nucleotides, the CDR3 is TGTGCCAGCAGTACCCCGACAGGGGATGGCTACACCTTC.

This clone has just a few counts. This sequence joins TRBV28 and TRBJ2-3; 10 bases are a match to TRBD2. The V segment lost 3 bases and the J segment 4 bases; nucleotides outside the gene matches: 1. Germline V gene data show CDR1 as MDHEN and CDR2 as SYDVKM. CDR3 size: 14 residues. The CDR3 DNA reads TGTGCCAGCAGTTTCACTAGCGGGGCAGATACGCAGTATTTT. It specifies CASSFTSGADTQYF.

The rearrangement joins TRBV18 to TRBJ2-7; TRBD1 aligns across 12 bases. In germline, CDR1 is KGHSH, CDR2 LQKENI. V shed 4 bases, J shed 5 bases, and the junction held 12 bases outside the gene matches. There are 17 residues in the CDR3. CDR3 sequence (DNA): TGTGCCAGCTCACTGATTAATCCGGGACAGGGGGCCAACGAGCAGTACTTC. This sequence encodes CASSLINPGQGANEQYF.

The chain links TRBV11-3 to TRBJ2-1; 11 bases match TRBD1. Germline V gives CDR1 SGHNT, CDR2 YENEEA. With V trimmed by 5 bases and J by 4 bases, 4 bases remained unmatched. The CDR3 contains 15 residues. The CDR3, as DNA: TGTGCCAGCAGCCCCGGACAGGGGGCTTACAATGAGCAGTTCTTC. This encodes CASSPGQGAYNEQFF.

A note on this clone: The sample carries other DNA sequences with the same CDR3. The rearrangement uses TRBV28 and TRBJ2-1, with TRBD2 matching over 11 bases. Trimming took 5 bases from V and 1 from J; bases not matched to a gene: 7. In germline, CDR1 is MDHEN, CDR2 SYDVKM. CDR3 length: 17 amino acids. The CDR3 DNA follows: TGTGCCAGCAGTCTCCCACTAGCGGGAGTTTCCTACAATGAGCAGTTCTTC. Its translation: CASSLPLAGVSYNEQFF.

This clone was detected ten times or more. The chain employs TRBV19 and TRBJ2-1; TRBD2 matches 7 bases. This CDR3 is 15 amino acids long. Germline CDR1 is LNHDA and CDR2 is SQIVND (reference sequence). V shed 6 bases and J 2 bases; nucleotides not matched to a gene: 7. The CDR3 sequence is CASSLRGGAYNEQFF. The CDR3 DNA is TGTGCCAGTAGCCTCCGGGGAGGGGCCTACAATGAGCAGTTCTTC.

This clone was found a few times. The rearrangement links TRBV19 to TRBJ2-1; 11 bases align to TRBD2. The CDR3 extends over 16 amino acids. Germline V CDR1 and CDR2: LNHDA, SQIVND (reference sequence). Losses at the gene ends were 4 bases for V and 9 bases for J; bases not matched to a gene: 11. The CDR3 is CASSTPTSGSLTEQFF. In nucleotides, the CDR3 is TGTGCCAGTAGTACACCCACTAGCGGGAGTCTGACTGAGCAGTTCTTC.

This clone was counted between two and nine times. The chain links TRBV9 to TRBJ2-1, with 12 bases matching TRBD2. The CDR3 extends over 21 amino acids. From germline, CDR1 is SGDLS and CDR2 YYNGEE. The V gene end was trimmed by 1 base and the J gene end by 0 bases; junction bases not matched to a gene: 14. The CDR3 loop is CASSVQSGTSGPLSSYNEQFF. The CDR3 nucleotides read TGTGCCAGCAGCGTACAATCCGGGACTAGCGGGCCCCTGAGCTCCTACAATGAGCAGTTCTTC.

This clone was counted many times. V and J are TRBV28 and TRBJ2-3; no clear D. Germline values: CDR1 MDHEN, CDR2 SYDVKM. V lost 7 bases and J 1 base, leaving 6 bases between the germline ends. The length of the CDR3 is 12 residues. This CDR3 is CASTQGTDTQYF. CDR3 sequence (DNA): TGTGCCAGCACGCAGGGCACAGATACGCAGTATTTT.

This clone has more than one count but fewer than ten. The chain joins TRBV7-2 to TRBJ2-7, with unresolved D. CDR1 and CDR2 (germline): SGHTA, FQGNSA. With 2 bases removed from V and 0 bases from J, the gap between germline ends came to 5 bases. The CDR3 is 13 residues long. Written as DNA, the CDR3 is TGTGCCAGCAGCTTATTTATCTCCTACGAGCAGTACTTC. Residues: CASSLFISYEQYF.

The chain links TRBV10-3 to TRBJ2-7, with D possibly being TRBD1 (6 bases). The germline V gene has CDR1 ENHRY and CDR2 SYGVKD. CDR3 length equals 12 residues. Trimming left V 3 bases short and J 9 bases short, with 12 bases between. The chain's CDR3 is CAISESTGSQYF. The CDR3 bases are TGTGCCATCAGTGAATCCACAGGGTCGCAGTACTTC.

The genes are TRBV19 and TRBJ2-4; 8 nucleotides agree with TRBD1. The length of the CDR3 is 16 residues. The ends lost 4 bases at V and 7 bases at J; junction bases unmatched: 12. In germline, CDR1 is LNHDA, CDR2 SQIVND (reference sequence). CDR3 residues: CASSRPGGGTGNIQYF. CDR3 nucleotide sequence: TGTGCCAGTAGTAGGCCCGGCGGCGGGACAGGCAACATTCAGTACTTC.

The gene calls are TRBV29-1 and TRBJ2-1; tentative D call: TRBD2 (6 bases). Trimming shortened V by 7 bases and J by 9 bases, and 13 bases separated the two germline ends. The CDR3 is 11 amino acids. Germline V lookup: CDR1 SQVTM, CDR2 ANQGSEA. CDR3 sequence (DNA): TGCAGCGGTACTAGCTCCGGTGAGCAGTTCTTC. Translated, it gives CSGTSSGEQFF.

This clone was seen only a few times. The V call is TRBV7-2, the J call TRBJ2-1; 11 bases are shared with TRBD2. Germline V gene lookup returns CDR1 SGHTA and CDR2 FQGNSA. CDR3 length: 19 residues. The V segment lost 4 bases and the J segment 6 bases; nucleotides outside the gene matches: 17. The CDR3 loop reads CASSSTGTVTSGRSNEQFF. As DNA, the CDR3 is TGTGCCAGCAGCTCCACCGGGACGGTAACTAGCGGGAGATCCAATGAGCAGTTCTTC.

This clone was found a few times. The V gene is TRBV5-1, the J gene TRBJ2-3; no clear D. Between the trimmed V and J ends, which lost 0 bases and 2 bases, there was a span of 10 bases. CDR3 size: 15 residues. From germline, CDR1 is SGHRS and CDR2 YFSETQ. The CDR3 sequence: CASSLEQFTTDTQYF. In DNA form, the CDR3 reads TGCGCCAGCAGCTTGGAACAGTTTACCACAGATACGCAGTATTTT.

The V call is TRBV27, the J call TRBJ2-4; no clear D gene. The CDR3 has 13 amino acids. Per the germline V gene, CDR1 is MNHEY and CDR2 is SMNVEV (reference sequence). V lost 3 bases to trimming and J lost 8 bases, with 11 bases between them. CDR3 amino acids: CASSFLSGYIQYF. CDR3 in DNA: TGTGCCAGCAGTTTTTTGTCCGGGTACATTCAGTACTTC.

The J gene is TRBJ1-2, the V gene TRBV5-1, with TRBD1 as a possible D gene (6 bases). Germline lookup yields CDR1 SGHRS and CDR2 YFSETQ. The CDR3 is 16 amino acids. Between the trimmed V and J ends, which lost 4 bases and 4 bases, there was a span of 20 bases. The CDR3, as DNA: TGCGCCAGCAGCATGAGCACAGGGCTCGACGGCTATGGCTACACCTTC. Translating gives CASSMSTGLDGYGYTF.

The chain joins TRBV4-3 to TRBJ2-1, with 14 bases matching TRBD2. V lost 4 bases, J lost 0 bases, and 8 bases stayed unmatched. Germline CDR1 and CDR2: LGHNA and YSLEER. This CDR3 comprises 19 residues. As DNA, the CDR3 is TGCGCCAGCAGCCTCAGACTAGCGGGAGGGCCCCGCTCCTACAATGAGCAGTTCTTC. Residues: CASSLRLAGGPRSYNEQFF.

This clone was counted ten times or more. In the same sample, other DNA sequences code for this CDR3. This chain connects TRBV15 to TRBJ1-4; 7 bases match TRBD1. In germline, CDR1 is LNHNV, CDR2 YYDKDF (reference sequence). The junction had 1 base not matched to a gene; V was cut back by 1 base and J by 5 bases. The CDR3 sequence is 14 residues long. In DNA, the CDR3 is TGTGCCACCAGCAGAGGACAGGGAAATGAAAAACTGTTTTTT. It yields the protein CATSRGQGNEKLFF.

DNA for the CDR3: TGTGCCAGCAGCTTAGAGCCGGGACTAGGGCGTCGGGAGCAGTTCTTC. Encoded protein: CASSLEPGLGRREQFF. This chain uses TRBV7-2 with TRBJ2-1; 8 bases agree with TRBD2. Per the germline V gene, CDR1 is SGHTA and CDR2 is FQGNSA. Unmatched junction bases numbered 12, after V lost 1 base and J lost 10 bases. The CDR3 is made up of 16 amino acids.

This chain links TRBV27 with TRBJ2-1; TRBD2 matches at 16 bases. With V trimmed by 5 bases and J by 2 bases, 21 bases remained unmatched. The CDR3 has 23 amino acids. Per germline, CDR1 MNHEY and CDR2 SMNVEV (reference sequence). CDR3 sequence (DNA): TGTGCCAGCAGTCCCGGTGTAGGGTCCGCCAGGGGACTAGCGGGAGGGACCTACAATGAGCAGTTCTTC. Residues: CASSPGVGSARGLAGGTYNEQFF.

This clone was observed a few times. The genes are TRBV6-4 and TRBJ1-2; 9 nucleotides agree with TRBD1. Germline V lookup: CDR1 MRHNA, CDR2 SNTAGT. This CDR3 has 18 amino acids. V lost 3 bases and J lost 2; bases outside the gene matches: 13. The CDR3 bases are TGTGCCAGCAGTGAAACTCCGGGACAGGGTGGGTTGAACTATGGCTACACCTTC. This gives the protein CASSETPGQGGLNYGYTF.

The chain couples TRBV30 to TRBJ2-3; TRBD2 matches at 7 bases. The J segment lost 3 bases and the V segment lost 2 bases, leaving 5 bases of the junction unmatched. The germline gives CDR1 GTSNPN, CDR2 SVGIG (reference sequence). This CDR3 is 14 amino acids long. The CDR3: CAWSRKGGTDTQYF. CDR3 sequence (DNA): TGTGCCTGGAGTCGAAAGGGAGGGACAGATACGCAGTATTTT.